One T cell receptor (beta chain) is described in this entry. The junction differs from germline at one of its ends, possibly a read error. These data are taken from a study of blood T cell repertoires in COVID-19. In the study overall: Both acute and convalescent COVID-19 samples were obtained from the United States, Italy and Spain. In each case, the material was cDNA or gDNA derived from T cells, B-cell-depleted T cells, or PBMCs.

The CDR3 length is 15 residues. Germline loops: CDR1 MDHEN, CDR2 SYDVKM. Original processing notes: Amplification of reference gene primers provided the estimated nucleated cell counts. The method was immunoSEQ multiplex PCR; TCRdb's version includes in-frame clones alone and lacks a portion of them. The DNA gave D and trimming, while V, J and clone size come from that table. Here the sample spans fewer than 30,000 clones, around 66% being singletons. The origin of this receptor is a man between 60 and 70 years old with active or convalescent COVID-19. This sequence joins TRBV28 and TRBJ1-1; 7 bases fit TRBD1. Sequenced input: peripheral blood. In DNA form, the CDR3 reads TGTGCCAGCAGCTTATTGGACAGGTGGAACACTGAAGCTTTCTTT. Translating gives CASSLLDRWNTEAFF.